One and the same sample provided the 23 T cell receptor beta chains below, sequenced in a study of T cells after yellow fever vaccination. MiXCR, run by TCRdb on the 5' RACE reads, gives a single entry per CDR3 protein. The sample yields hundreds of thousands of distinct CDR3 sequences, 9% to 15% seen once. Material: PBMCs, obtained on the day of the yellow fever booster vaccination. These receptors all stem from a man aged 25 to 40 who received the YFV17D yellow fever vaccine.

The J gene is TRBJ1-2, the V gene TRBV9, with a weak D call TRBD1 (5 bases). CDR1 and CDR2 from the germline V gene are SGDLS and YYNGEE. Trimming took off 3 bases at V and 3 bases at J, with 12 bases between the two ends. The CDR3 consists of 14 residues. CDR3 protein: CASSGPGPDYGYTF. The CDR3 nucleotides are TGTGCCAGCAGCGGGCCAGGGCCCGACTATGGCTACACCTTC.

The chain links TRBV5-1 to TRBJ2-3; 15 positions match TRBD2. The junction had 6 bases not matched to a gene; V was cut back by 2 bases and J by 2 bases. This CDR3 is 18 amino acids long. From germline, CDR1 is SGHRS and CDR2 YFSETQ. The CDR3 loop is CASSFRGLAGGSTDTQYF. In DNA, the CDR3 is TGCGCCAGCAGCTTCAGGGGACTAGCGGGGGGATCCACAGATACGCAGTATTTT.

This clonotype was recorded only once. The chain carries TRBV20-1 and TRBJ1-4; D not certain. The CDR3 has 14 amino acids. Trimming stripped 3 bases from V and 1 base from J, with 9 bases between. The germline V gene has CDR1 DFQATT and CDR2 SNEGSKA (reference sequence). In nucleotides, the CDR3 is TGCAGTGCTAGTGAGGGTGGAACTAATGAAAAACTGTTTTTT. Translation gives CSASEGGTNEKLFF.

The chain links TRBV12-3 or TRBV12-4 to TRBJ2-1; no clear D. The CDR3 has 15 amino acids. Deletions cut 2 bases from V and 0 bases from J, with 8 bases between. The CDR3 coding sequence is TGTGCCAGCAGTTTAAGGGCCACCTCCTACAATGAGCAGTTCTTC. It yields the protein CASSLRATSYNEQFF.

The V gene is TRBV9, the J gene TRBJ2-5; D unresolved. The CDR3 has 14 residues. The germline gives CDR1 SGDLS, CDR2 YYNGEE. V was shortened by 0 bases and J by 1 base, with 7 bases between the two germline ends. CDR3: CASSVGRSQETQYF. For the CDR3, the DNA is TGTGCCAGCAGCGTAGGGCGGTCCCAAGAGACCCAGTACTTC.

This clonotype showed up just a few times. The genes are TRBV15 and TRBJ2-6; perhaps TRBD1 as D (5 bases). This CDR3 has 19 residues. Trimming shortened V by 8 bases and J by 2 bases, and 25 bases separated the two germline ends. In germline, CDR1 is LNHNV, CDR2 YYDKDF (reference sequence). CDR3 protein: CATVQRQFHLSPGANVLTF. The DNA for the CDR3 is TGTGCCACCGTCCAAAGACAGTTTCACCTCTCTCCTGGGGCCAACGTCCTGACTTTC.

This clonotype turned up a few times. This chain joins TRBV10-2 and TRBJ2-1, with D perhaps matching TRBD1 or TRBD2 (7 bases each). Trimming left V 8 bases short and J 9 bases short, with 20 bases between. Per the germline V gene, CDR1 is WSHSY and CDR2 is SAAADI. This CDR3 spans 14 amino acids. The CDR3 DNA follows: TGCGCCAGCCAATTACGACAGGGAGGGGGTGAGCAGTTCTTC. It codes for CASQLRQGGGEQFF.

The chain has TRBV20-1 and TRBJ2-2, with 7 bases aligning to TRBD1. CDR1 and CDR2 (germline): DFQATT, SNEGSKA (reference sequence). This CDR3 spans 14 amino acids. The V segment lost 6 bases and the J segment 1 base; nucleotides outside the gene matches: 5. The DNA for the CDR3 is TGCAGTGCCGACAGGGTGGGGAACACCGGGGAGCTGTTTTTT. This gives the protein CSADRVGNTGELFF.

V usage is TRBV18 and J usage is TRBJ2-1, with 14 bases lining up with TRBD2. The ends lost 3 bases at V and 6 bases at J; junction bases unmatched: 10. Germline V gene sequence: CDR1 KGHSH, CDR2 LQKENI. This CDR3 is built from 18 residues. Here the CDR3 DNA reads TGTGCCAGCTCACCCCGTGGACTAGCGGGAGGAGAGGGCAATGAGCAGTTCTTC. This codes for CASSPRGLAGGEGNEQFF.

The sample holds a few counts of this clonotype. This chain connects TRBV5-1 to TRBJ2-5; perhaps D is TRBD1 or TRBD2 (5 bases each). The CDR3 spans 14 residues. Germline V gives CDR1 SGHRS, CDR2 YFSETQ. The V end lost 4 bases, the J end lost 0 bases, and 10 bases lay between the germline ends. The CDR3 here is CASSHGTHQETQYF. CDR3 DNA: TGCGCCAGCAGCCATGGGACCCACCAAGAGACCCAGTACTTC.

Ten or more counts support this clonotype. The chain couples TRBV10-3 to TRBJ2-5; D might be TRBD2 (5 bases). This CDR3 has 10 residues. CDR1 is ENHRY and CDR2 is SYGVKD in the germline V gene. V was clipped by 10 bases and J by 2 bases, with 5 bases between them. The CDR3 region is CASGQETQYF. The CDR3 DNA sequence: TGTGCCAGCGGGCAAGAGACCCAGTACTTC.

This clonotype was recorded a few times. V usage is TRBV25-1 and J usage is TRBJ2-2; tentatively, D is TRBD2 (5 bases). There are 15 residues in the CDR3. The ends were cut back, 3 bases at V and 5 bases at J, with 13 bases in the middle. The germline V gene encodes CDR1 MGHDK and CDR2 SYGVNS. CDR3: CASSDPTRVTGELFF. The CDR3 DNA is TGTGCCAGCAGTGACCCCACGCGGGTGACCGGGGAGCTGTTTTTT. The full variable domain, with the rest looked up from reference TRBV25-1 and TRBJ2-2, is EADIYQTPRYLVIGTGKKITLECSQTMGHDKMYWYQQDPGMELHLIHYSYGVNSTEKGDLSSESTVSRIRTEHFPLTLESARPSHTSQYLCASSDPTRVTGELFFGEGSRLTVL.

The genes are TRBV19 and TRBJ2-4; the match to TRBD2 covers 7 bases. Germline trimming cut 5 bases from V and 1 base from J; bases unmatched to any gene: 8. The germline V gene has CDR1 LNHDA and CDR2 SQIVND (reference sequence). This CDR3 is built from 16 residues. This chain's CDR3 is CASSAPREPAKNIQYF. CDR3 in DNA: TGTGCCAGTAGTGCTCCGCGGGAGCCGGCCAAAAACATTCAGTACTTC.

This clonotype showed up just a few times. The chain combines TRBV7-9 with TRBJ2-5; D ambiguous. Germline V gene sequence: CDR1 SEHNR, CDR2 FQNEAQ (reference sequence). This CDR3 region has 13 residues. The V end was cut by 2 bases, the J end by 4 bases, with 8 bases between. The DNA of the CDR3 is TGTGCCAGCAGCTTATTCCGAGTAGAGACCCAGTACTTC. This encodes CASSLFRVETQYF. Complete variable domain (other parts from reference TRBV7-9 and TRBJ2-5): DTGVSQNPRHKITKRGQNVTFRCDPISEHNRLYWYRQTLGQGPEFLTYFQNEAQLEKSRLLSDRFSAERPKGSFSTLEIQRTEQGDSAMYLCASSLFRVETQYFGPGTRLLVL.

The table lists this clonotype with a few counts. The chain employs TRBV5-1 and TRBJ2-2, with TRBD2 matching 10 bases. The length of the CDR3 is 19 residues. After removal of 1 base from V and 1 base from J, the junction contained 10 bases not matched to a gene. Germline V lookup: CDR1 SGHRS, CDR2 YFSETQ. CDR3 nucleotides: TGCGCCAGCAGCTTGCCACAACCACTAGCGGGACTGAACACCGGGGAGCTGTTTTTT. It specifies CASSLPQPLAGLNTGELFF.

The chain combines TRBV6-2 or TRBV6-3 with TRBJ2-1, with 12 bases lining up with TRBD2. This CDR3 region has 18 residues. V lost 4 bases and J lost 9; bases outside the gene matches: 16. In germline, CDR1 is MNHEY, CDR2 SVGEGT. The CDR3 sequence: CASSLTSPRGLAGVEQFF. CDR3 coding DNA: TGTGCCAGCAGTTTGACGTCTCCAAGGGGACTAGCGGGTGTTGAGCAGTTCTTC.

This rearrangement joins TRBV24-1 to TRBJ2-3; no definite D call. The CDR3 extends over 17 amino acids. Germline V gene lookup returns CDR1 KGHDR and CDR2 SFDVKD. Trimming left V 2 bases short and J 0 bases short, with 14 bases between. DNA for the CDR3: TGTGCCACCAGTGATTCCCCAGACAAATCTAGCACAGATACGCAGTATTTT. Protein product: CATSDSPDKSSTDTQYF.

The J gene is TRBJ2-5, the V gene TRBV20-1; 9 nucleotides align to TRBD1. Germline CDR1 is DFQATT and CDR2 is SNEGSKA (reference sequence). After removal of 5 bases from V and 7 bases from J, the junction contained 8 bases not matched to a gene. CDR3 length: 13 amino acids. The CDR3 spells CSAGSQGALTQYF. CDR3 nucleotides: TGCAGTGCTGGATCACAGGGGGCGCTGACCCAGTACTTC.

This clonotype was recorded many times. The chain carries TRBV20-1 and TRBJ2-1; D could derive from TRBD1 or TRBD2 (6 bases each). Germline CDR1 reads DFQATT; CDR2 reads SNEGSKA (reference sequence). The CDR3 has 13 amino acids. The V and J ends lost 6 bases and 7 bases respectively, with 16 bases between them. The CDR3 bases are TGCAGTGCCCCTTGGGGGGCTTTGAATGAGCAGTTCTTC. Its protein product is CSAPWGALNEQFF.

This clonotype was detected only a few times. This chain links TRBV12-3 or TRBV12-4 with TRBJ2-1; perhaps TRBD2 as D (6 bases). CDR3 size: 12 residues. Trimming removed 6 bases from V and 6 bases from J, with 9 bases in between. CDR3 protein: CASREGVNEQFF. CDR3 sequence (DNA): TGTGCCAGCAGGGAGGGTGTCAATGAGCAGTTCTTC.

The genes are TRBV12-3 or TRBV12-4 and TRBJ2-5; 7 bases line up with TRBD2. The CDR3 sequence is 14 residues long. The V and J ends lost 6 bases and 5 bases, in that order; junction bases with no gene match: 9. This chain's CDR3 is CASSSGGRGETQYF. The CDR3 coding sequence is TGTGCCAGCAGCTCAGGCGGGAGAGGGGAGACCCAGTACTTC.

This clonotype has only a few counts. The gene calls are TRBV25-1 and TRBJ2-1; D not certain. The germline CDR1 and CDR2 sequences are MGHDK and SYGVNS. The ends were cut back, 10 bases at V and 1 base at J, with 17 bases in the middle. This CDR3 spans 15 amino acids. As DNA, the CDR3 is TGTGCCACCGCGCTCCTTAGCTCGTCCTACAATGAGCAGTTCTTC. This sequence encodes CATALLSSSYNEQFF.

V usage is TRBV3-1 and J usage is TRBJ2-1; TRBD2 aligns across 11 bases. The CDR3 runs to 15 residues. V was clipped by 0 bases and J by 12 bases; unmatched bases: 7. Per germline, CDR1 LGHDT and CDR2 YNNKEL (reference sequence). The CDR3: CASSQDLLAGGGQFF. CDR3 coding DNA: TGTGCCAGCAGCCAAGATCTTCTAGCGGGAGGTGGGCAGTTCTTC.